This T cell receptor (beta chain) came from a study of blood T cell repertoires in COVID-19. Study context: The United States, Italy and Spain provided the acute and convalescent COVID-19 samples. In each case, the material was cDNA or gDNA derived from T cells, B-cell-depleted T cells, or PBMCs.

In the study's own analysis: Estimation of nucleated cell counts was performed using reference gene primer amplification. The assay was immunoSEQ multiplex PCR, and TCRdb's table has in-frame clones only and misses some. The V and J calls and clone size were taken over from that table, and D and trimming were inferred from the DNA. Of 130,000 to 150,000 clones in the sample, around 80% were seen once. The germline V gene has CDR1 SNHLY and CDR2 FYNNEI. The CDR3 is 16 residues long. V lost 6 bases to trimming and J lost 0 bases; unmatched junction nucleotides: 4. The chain links TRBV2 to TRBJ2-1, with 11 bases matching TRBD2. The TCR originated in a man aged 60 to 69 with active or convalescent COVID-19. Material: peripheral blood. This chain's CDR3 is CASSETSGSSYNEQFF. For the CDR3, the DNA is TGTGCCAGCAGCGAAACTAGCGGGAGCTCCTACAATGAGCAGTTCTTC.